The 32 T cell receptor beta chains below all came from one sample that was sequenced in a study of cytomegalovirus exposure and HLA in healthy donors. PCR employed 60 Vbeta and 13 Jbeta primers. Libraries were prepared by immunoSEQ multiplex PCR; TCRdb keeps only in-frame clonotypes and omits some of them. The sample carries 200,000 to 250,000 clones, under 70% recorded once. The specimen sequenced was PBMCs. The receptor source for this set is a man aged 35 to 55 in good health and CMV-seropositive.

This clone was recorded a few times. This chain joins TRBV5-4 and TRBJ2-1; D is possibly TRBD2 (6 bases). Germline CDR1 reads SGHNT; CDR2 reads YYREEE (reference sequence). The CDR3 runs 15 residues. The V and J ends lost 5 bases and 5 bases respectively, with 17 bases between them. The CDR3 coding sequence is TGTGCCAGCAGTCCCCTGGGGGGACCTGACAATGAGCAGTTCTTC. Amino acid sequence: CASSPLGGPDNEQFF.

The table lists this clone with a few counts. This chain uses TRBV10-3 with TRBJ2-6; tentative D call: TRBD1 (6 bases). Between the trimmed V and J ends, which lost 3 bases and 1 base, there was a span of 22 bases. The CDR3 extends over 20 amino acids. Per the germline V gene, CDR1 is ENHRY and CDR2 is SYGVKD. CDR3 nucleotides: TGTGCCATCAGTGACCCGGAACAGGGAAGAGTAGCATCTGGGGCCAACGTCCTGACTTTC. Encoded protein: CAISDPEQGRVASGANVLTF.

This sequence joins TRBV5-1 and TRBJ2-5, with 7 nucleotides matching TRBD2. The germline CDR1 and CDR2 sequences are SGHRS and YFSETQ. The CDR3 covers 16 residues. Losses at the gene ends were 0 bases for V and 1 base for J; bases not matched to a gene: 6. The CDR3 sequence is CASSLDAGGTQETQYF. The CDR3 DNA reads as TGCGCCAGCAGCTTGGACGCCGGGGGGACCCAAGAGACCCAGTACTTC.

The chain couples TRBV5-1 to TRBJ2-5; 8 nucleotides align to TRBD1. The J call is in doubt because the DNA end fits TRBJ2-7 better. From germline, CDR1 is SGHRS and CDR2 YFSETQ. The CDR3 consists of 16 residues. The CDR3 spells CASSFGQGVSVHEQYF. The CDR3 nucleotides are TGCGCCAGCAGCTTCGGACAGGGAGTCTCAGTCCACGAGCAGTACTTC.

The gene calls are TRBV6-5 and TRBJ1-4, with no clear D. V was clipped by 0 bases and J by 8 bases, with 13 bases between them. CDR1 MNHEY and CDR2 SVGAGI come from the germline V gene. This CDR3 region has 15 residues. The CDR3 bases are TGTGCCAGCAGTTACTCTCGAGGCGGTGGGGAAAAACTGTTTTTT. Protein product: CASSYSRGGGEKLFF.

The rearrangement uses TRBV18 and TRBJ2-7, with 9 positions matching TRBD1. Trimming cost V 6 bases and J 2 bases; bases outside gene matches: 8. Germline CDR1 and CDR2: KGHSH and LQKENI. The CDR3 length is 15 residues. In nucleotides, the CDR3 is TGTGCCAGCTCCCTAACCGGGACAGGGACCTACGAGCAGTACTTC. It is translated as CASSLTGTGTYEQYF. The complete variable domain, with remaining parts taken from reference TRBV18 and TRBJ2-7, reads NAGVMQNPRHLVRRRGQEARLRCSPMKGHSHVYWYRQLPEEGLKFMVYLQKENIIDESGMPKERFSAEFPKEGPSILRIQQVVRGDSAAYFCASSLTGTGTYEQYFGPGTRLTVT.

The chain recombines TRBV27 with TRBJ1-1, with TRBD1 matching 11 bases. This CDR3 contains 17 residues. J was trimmed by 3 bases and V by 8 bases; bases with no gene match: 14. CDR1 MNHEY and CDR2 SMNVEV come from the germline V gene (reference sequence). This CDR3 is CASRSRGQGVKDTEAFF. For the CDR3, the DNA is TGTGCCAGCCGGAGTAGGGGACAGGGGGTAAAGGACACTGAAGCTTTCTTT.

This clone was observed a handful of times. The chain employs TRBV7-9 and TRBJ1-1, with D perhaps matching TRBD1 (6 bases). V lost 5 bases and J 7 bases, leaving 23 bases between the germline ends. Germline V lookup: CDR1 SEHNR, CDR2 FQNEAQ (reference sequence). The CDR3 loop spans 16 amino acids. The CDR3 protein is CASSRNRVQGLVEAFF. CDR3 nucleotide sequence: TGTGCCAGCAGCCGGAACAGGGTACAGGGTCTAGTTGAAGCTTTCTTT.

This clone turned up a few times. The rearrangement uses TRBV14 and TRBJ1-1, with a tentative D call TRBD1 (5 bases). The CDR3 has 14 amino acids. From germline, CDR1 is SGHDN and CDR2 FVKESK. V lost 4 bases and J 4 bases, leaving 13 bases between the germline ends. CDR3 sequence (DNA): TGTGCCAGCAGCCCTCGCCTGGGGGGCACTGAAGCTTTCTTT. This translates into CASSPRLGGTEAFF.

This clone appeared a few times. The genes are TRBV4-1 and TRBJ2-5; TRBD2 is a possible D gene (6 bases). Looked up from germline, CDR1 is MGHRA and CDR2 is YSYEKL. The CDR3 extends over 15 amino acids. With 3 bases removed from V and 4 bases from J, the gap between germline ends came to 15 bases. The chain's CDR3 is CASSQGELGGETQYF. DNA for the CDR3: TGCGCCAGCAGCCAGGGGGAGTTGGGGGGAGAGACCCAGTACTTC.

This clone was seen a few times. The V call is TRBV7-9, the J call TRBJ2-5; D ambiguous. Trimming pared 5 bases from V and 3 bases from J, leaving 13 bases between. This CDR3 is 14 amino acids long. Germline V gene sequence: CDR1 SEHNR, CDR2 FQNEAQ (reference sequence). CDR3 DNA sequence: TGTGCCAGCAGCCCTCCGACTGGTAAAGAGACCCAGTACTTC. Translating gives CASSPPTGKETQYF.

This chain uses TRBV4-2 with TRBJ2-1, with TRBD2 identical over 13 bases. This CDR3 contains 14 residues. Germline loops: CDR1 LGHNA, CDR2 YNFKEQ. After removal of 5 bases from V and 11 bases from J, the junction contained 6 bases not matched to a gene. This CDR3 is CASSELAGGPKQFF. The CDR3 DNA is TGTGCCAGCAGCGAACTAGCGGGGGGGCCGAAGCAGTTCTTC.

In this sample, this clone turned up a few times. The chain uses TRBV10-3 and TRBJ2-3; TRBD1 matches 10 bases. V was pared by 5 bases and J by 5 bases, with 13 bases of the junction left unmatched. CDR1 is ENHRY and CDR2 is SYGVKD in the germline V gene. The CDR3 is 17 amino acids. The CDR3 DNA reads as TGTGCCATCAGTTCCTTCCCCCGGGACAGGGGCGAAGATACGCAGTATTTT. Its protein product is CAISSFPRDRGEDTQYF.

The chain has TRBV18 and TRBJ1-2; 8 bases agree with TRBD1. Germline V gives CDR1 KGHSH, CDR2 LQKENI. CDR3 length: 13 amino acids. Unmatched junction bases numbered 4, after V lost 6 bases and J lost 4 bases. The CDR3 region is CASSQGTGYGYTF. The CDR3 DNA reads TGTGCCAGCTCGCAAGGGACAGGCTATGGCTACACCTTC.

The rearrangement links TRBV13 to TRBJ1-5, with D perhaps TRBD1 (5 bases). Germline loops: CDR1 PRHDT, CDR2 FYEKMQ (reference sequence). CDR3 length equals 14 residues. V lost 5 bases to trimming and J lost 3 bases, with 11 bases between them. CDR3 sequence (DNA): TGTGCCAGCAGCCTCGGACACCTCAATCAGCCCCAGCATTTT. It is translated as CASSLGHLNQPQHF.

This clone has a count of ten or more. This rearrangement joins TRBV6-5 to TRBJ1-1; 9 positions agree with TRBD1. Trimming at V came to 4 bases and at J to 3 bases, leaving 6 bases not matched to a gene. Germline V gives CDR1 MNHEY, CDR2 SVGAGI. The CDR3 totals 15 residues. CDR3 bases: TGTGCCAGCAGTTCCCCGACAGGGGGTTACACTGAAGCTTTCTTT. Amino acid sequence: CASSSPTGGYTEAFF.

The chain carries TRBV5-6 and TRBJ1-6; D is undetermined. The germline V gene has CDR1 SGHDT and CDR2 YYEEEE. The CDR3 loop spans 15 amino acids. Trimming removed 0 bases from V and 7 bases from J, with 11 bases in between. This chain's CDR3 is CASSLDAGENSPLHF. CDR3 bases: TGTGCCAGCAGCTTGGATGCCGGGGAGAATTCACCCCTCCACTTT.

This chain links TRBV18 with TRBJ1-5, with 7 positions matching TRBD1. V shed 1 base and J 5 bases; nucleotides not matched to a gene: 5. Per germline, CDR1 KGHSH and CDR2 LQKENI. The CDR3 is made up of 15 amino acids. CDR3 nucleotide sequence: TGTGCCAGCTCACCACGGAGGGGGCAGGATCAGCCCCAGCATTTT. Translating gives CASSPRRGQDQPQHF.

The J gene is TRBJ2-1, the V gene TRBV9; perhaps TRBD2 as D (5 bases). CDR1 is SGDLS, CDR2 YYNGEE, per germline. Trimming shortened V by 4 bases and J by 8 bases, and 16 bases separated the two germline ends. The CDR3 sequence is 14 residues long. CDR3 amino acids: CASSTPSSFHEQFF. The CDR3 DNA reads as TGTGCCAGCAGCACTCCATCTAGCTTCCATGAGCAGTTCTTC.

The chain combines TRBV7-7 with TRBJ2-5; 12 bases fit TRBD2. The CDR3 is made up of 15 amino acids. V gave up 5 bases and J gave up 4 bases; unmatched junction bases: 5. Germline loops: CDR1 SSHAT, CDR2 FNYEAQ (reference sequence). The CDR3 sequence: CASSPSGGVGETQYF. The CDR3 DNA is TGTGCCAGCAGCCCTAGCGGGGGGGTCGGAGAGACCCAGTACTTC.

This clone was observed a handful of times. V gene TRBV13 combines with J gene TRBJ2-1; TRBD1 matches at 7 bases. After removal of 5 bases from V and 9 bases from J, the junction contained 7 bases not matched to a gene. Looked up from germline, CDR1 is PRHDT and CDR2 is FYEKMQ (reference sequence). The CDR3 is made up of 13 amino acids. The CDR3 sequence: CASSKTGNLEQFF. The CDR3 nucleotides read TGTGCCAGCAGCAAGACAGGGAACCTTGAGCAGTTCTTC.

CDR3 sequence (DNA): TGTGCCAGCAGCGGGGAGCCTAACTATGGCTACACCTTC. This encodes CASSGEPNYGYTF. The chain is built from TRBV27 and TRBJ1-2, with unresolved D. Germline-derived CDR1 and CDR2 are MNHEY and SMNVEV (reference sequence). CDR3 length: 13 amino acids. V gave up 6 bases and J gave up 0 bases, with 8 bases separating them.

The genes are TRBV27 and TRBJ1-6, with 8 bases aligning to TRBD1. Unmatched junction bases numbered 4, after V lost 6 bases and J lost 6 bases. The V gene's germline CDR1 is MNHEY and CDR2 SMNVEV (reference sequence). The CDR3 runs to 14 residues. CDR3 nucleotides: TGTGCCAGCAGGACAGGGGAAGGTAATTCACCCCTCCACTTT. Translated: CASRTGEGNSPLHF.

The chain carries TRBV6-1 and TRBJ1-1; D is uncertain. The CDR3 has 13 residues. The germline V and J ends were trimmed by 8 bases and 1 base, with 11 bases remaining between them. Looked up from germline, CDR1 is MNHNS and CDR2 is SASEGT. CDR3 loop: CASCGYGNTEAFF. The CDR3 DNA reads TGTGCCAGCTGCGGCTATGGGAACACTGAAGCTTTCTTT.

J is TRBJ1-5 and V is TRBV2; the D gene is possibly TRBD1 (5 bases). Germline V gene data show CDR1 as SNHLY and CDR2 as FYNNEI. Trimming removed 6 bases from V and 1 base from J, with 10 bases in between. This CDR3 contains 14 residues. CDR3 region: CASSSDRSNQPQHF. In nucleotides, the CDR3 is TGTGCCAGCAGCAGCGACAGAAGCAATCAGCCCCAGCATTTT.

This clone occurred a few times. The V and J genes are TRBV5-1 and TRBJ1-1, with no clear D. CDR1 SGHRS and CDR2 YFSETQ come from the germline V gene. This CDR3 region has 15 residues. Trimming left V 0 bases short and J 1 base short, with 10 bases between. The CDR3 DNA sequence: TGCGCCAGCAGCTTGGCCAGTAACCCGAACACTGAAGCTTTCTTT. It codes for CASSLASNPNTEAFF.

J is TRBJ2-3 and V is TRBV4-2; 16 bases match TRBD2. This CDR3 is built from 18 residues. With 4 bases clipped from V and 10 bases from J, the junction kept 14 bases outside the gene matches. Germline CDR1 is LGHNA and CDR2 is YNFKEQ. The CDR3 here is CASSLGLAGGGLAGSQYF. For the CDR3, the DNA is TGTGCCAGCAGCCTGGGACTAGCGGGGGGGGGCCTGGCAGGGTCGCAGTATTTT.

This chain joins TRBV28 and TRBJ1-2, with D hard to call. V was cut by 2 bases and J by 7 bases, with 8 bases left in between. This CDR3 is 12 amino acids long. The germline V gene encodes CDR1 MDHEN and CDR2 SYDVKM. The CDR3 coding sequence is TGTGCCAGCAGTTTACCTCGGGGTGGCTACACCTTC. Protein: CASSLPRGGYTF.

The rearrangement uses TRBV11-3 and TRBJ1-1; no clear D gene. With 7 bases removed from V and 3 bases from J, the gap between germline ends came to 15 bases. CDR3 length equals 14 residues. Per the germline V gene, CDR1 is SGHNT and CDR2 is YENEEA. CDR3: CASTMTEKDTEAFF. CDR3 sequence (DNA): TGTGCCAGCACCATGACTGAGAAAGACACTGAAGCTTTCTTT.

This clone was counted between two and nine times. Its ends do not fully match the called genes, so a read error is possible. The rearrangement links TRBV10-1 to TRBJ2-3; TRBD1 matches 8 bases. This CDR3 region has 12 residues. Germline-derived CDR1 and CDR2 are WNHNN and SYGVQD (reference sequence). The CDR3 coding sequence is TGCGCCCGCAGGGGGCCCACAGATACGCAGTATTTT. This gives the protein CARRGPTDTQYF.

V usage is TRBV7-2 and J usage is TRBJ1-1; D remains ambiguous. The CDR3 runs 15 residues. The germline V and J ends were trimmed by 3 bases and 0 bases, with 11 bases remaining between them. Germline V gene sequence: CDR1 SGHTA, CDR2 FQGNSA. Here the CDR3 reads CASSFWSTMNTEAFF. DNA for the CDR3: TGTGCCAGCAGCTTTTGGTCCACAATGAACACTGAAGCTTTCTTT.

The chain employs TRBV7-9 and TRBJ2-7; TRBD2 agrees at 14 bases. Unmatched junction bases numbered 3, after V lost 5 bases and J lost 6 bases. The CDR3 covers 14 residues. The germline CDR1 and CDR2 sequences are SEHNR and FQNEAQ (reference sequence). CDR3 amino acids: CASSRTSGGFEQYF. The CDR3 DNA reads TGTGCCAGCAGCCGGACTAGCGGGGGGTTCGAGCAGTACTTC.